Listed here are 29 T cell receptor beta chains from one sample, sequenced in a study of CD8+ T cells in alopecia areata. The treatment: oral pan-JAK inhibitor, 5-10 mg twice daily. The sequencing template was cDNA reverse transcribed from extracted RNA. TCRdb keeps only in-frame clones here, not all; method: immunoSEQ multiplex PCR. The sample contains around 170,000 clones, 40% to 65% of which appear only once. This material consisted of CD8+ T cells sorted from blood, taken at approximately week 51, from a patient treated with tofacitinib. Source of these receptors: a human donor with alopecia areata.

This clone showed up just a few times. V usage is TRBV30 and J usage is TRBJ2-1; D uncertain. This CDR3 comprises 15 residues. Germline assignment: CDR1 GTSNPN and CDR2 SVGIG (reference sequence). The V gene lost 0 bases and the J gene lost 4 bases, with 13 bases spanning the gap. The CDR3 is CAWSVERWCYNEQFF. Written as DNA, the CDR3 is TGTGCCTGGAGTGTTGAGCGTTGGTGTTACAATGAGCAGTTCTTC.

The chain employs TRBV5-1 and TRBJ2-7, with D unclear. CDR3 length equals 13 residues. With 0 bases removed from V and 2 bases from J, the gap between germline ends came to 6 bases. CDR1 and CDR2 from the germline V gene are SGHRS and YFSETQ. The CDR3 DNA reads as TGCGCCAGCAGCTTGGCCGGGCCCTACGAGCAGTACTTC. Encoded protein: CASSLAGPYEQYF.

Only a few counts were recorded for this clone. This chain connects TRBV25-1 to TRBJ2-5; 9 positions match TRBD1. V was pared by 4 bases and J by 4 bases, with 10 bases of the junction left unmatched. Germline CDR1 is MGHDK and CDR2 is SYGVNS. The CDR3 sequence is 16 residues long. Written as DNA, the CDR3 is TGTGCCAGCAGTGGGACAGGGGAGGGAACGGGAGAGACCCAGTACTTC. Translation: CASSGTGEGTGETQYF.

The rearrangement uses TRBV27 and TRBJ2-5; D is uncertain. Germline CDR1 MNHEY, CDR2 SMNVEV (reference sequence). V gave up 0 bases and J gave up 5 bases, with 7 bases separating them. The length of the CDR3 is 13 residues. CDR3: CASSLSTIETQYF. In DNA, the CDR3 is TGTGCCAGCAGTTTATCGACAATCGAGACCCAGTACTTC.

This clone was seen more than once but under ten times. The genes are TRBV6-6 and TRBJ1-3; D is unclear. From germline, CDR1 is MNHNY and CDR2 SVGAGI (reference sequence). The CDR3 totals 13 residues. Deletions cut 9 bases from V and 7 bases from J, with 16 bases between. The chain's CDR3 is CASYVARENTIYF. The CDR3 region has the DNA TGTGCCAGTTATGTTGCCCGGGAGAACACCATATATTTT.

This clone came up a few times. This rearrangement joins TRBV6-5 to TRBJ1-2; D is uncertain. With 6 bases removed from V and 4 bases from J, the gap between germline ends came to 12 bases. Germline V gene data show CDR1 as MNHEY and CDR2 as SVGAGI. The CDR3 loop spans 13 amino acids. The CDR3 DNA follows: TGTGCCAGCAGACAGACCTACCTCTATGGCTACACCTTC. Translation: CASRQTYLYGYTF.

The CDR3 bases are TGTGCCAGCAGCTGGACAGATACGCAGTATTTT. It yields the protein CASSWTDTQYF. The chain recombines TRBV11-2 with TRBJ2-3; D gene uncertain. CDR1 and CDR2 from the germline V gene are SGHAT and FQNNGV. The CDR3 is 11 residues long. V was clipped by 4 bases and J by 3 bases, with 2 bases between them.

This clone has just a few counts. This chain joins TRBV7-9 and TRBJ1-2, with D possibly TRBD1 on 5 matching bases. V gave up 1 base and J gave up 4 bases, with 10 bases separating them. CDR3 length equals 14 residues. CDR1 and CDR2 from the germline V gene are SEHNR and FQNEAQ (reference sequence). This CDR3 is CASSLGVGTYGYTF. Written as DNA, the CDR3 is TGTGCCAGCAGCTTAGGAGTGGGGACCTATGGCTACACCTTC.

V is TRBV28 and J is TRBJ2-7; TRBD1 matches at 9 bases. CDR3 size: 14 residues. Germline-derived CDR1 and CDR2 are MDHEN and SYDVKM. V was clipped by 5 bases and J by 3 bases; unmatched bases: 5. CDR3 region: CASSPTGGDYEQYF. The CDR3 nucleotides are TGTGCCAGCAGTCCGACAGGGGGAGACTACGAGCAGTACTTC.

V usage is TRBV29-1 and J usage is TRBJ1-2, with 7 bases fitting TRBD1. The CDR3 spans 13 residues. CDR1 and CDR2 from the germline V gene are SQVTM and ANQGSEA. The ends lost 5 bases at V and 4 bases at J; junction bases unmatched: 7. CDR3 nucleotide sequence: TGCAGCGTTTGGGGGACAGATTCCTATGGCTACACCTTC. Its protein is CSVWGTDSYGYTF.

As for this clone: The same CDR3 can be traced to other DNA sequences in this sample. The genes are TRBV5-1 and TRBJ1-1; D not resolved. The germline gives CDR1 SGHRS, CDR2 YFSETQ. This CDR3 spans 13 amino acids. Trimming pared 0 bases from V and 4 bases from J, leaving 7 bases between. The CDR3 loop reads CASSLGGGTEAFF. CDR3 in DNA: TGCGCCAGCAGCTTGGGGGGTGGCACTGAAGCTTTCTTT.

The chain couples TRBV4-3 to TRBJ2-7; D unclear. The CDR3 loop spans 14 amino acids. Germline CDR1 and CDR2: LGHNA and YSLEER. The V end was cut by 0 bases, the J end by 1 base, with 7 bases between. CDR3 DNA sequence: TGCGCCAGCAGCCAAGACGTGGGGTCCTACGAGCAGTACTTC. Its protein product is CASSQDVGSYEQYF.

This sequence joins TRBV19 and TRBJ1-1; possibly TRBD1 for D (5 bases). CDR1 is LNHDA, CDR2 SQIVND, per germline (reference sequence). This CDR3 spans 17 amino acids. The ends were cut back, 4 bases at V and 0 bases at J, with 18 bases in the middle. The CDR3 DNA is TGTGCCAGTAGTACAGGAGGGGAGATTTTCATGAACACTGAAGCTTTCTTT. Protein sequence: CASSTGGEIFMNTEAFF.

The chain links TRBV27 to TRBJ2-2; D remains ambiguous. V was pared by 7 bases and J by 6 bases, with 3 bases between. The CDR3 loop spans 10 amino acids. Germline assignment: CDR1 MNHEY and CDR2 SMNVEV (reference sequence). The CDR3 DNA reads as TGTGCCAGCAACCCCGGGGAGCTGTTTTTT. Encoded protein: CASNPGELFF.

This clone was seen once. The chain joins TRBV13 to TRBJ2-5; D may be TRBD2 (5 bases). The CDR3 covers 13 residues. Per germline, CDR1 PRHDT and CDR2 FYEKMQ (reference sequence). V lost 4 bases, J lost 5 bases, and 11 bases lay in between. Here the CDR3 DNA reads TGTGCCAGCAGCTCGGACTTACTGGAGACCCAGTACTTC. Encoded protein: CASSSDLLETQYF.

In nucleotides, the CDR3 is TGTGCCAGCAGTTTGTCCCTAGTTAGCCTCTACGAGCAGTACTTC. This codes for CASSLSLVSLYEQYF. This rearrangement joins TRBV27 to TRBJ2-7; no clear D. The CDR3 runs 15 residues. Between the trimmed V and J ends, which lost 3 bases and 3 bases, there was a span of 15 bases. The V gene's germline CDR1 is MNHEY and CDR2 SMNVEV (reference sequence).

V is TRBV6-5 and J is TRBJ2-5, with D perhaps matching TRBD1 (5 bases). V was cut by 4 bases and J by 5 bases, with 14 bases left in between. CDR3 size: 14 residues. Germline V gene lookup returns CDR1 MNHEY and CDR2 SVGAGI. CDR3 loop: CASSFGQSLETQYF. DNA of the CDR3: TGTGCCAGCAGTTTTGGACAATCCTTGGAGACCCAGTACTTC.

This clone was detected only a few times. This chain uses TRBV6-5 with TRBJ2-5; D is undetermined. Germline V gives CDR1 MNHEY, CDR2 SVGAGI. V was cut by 0 bases and J by 0 bases, with 11 bases left in between. This CDR3 contains 16 residues. The CDR3 DNA is TGTGCCAGCAGTTACTCCCACCAGGCCTACCAAGAGACCCAGTACTTC. It codes for CASSYSHQAYQETQYF.

This clone turned up a few times. The chain employs TRBV2 and TRBJ1-6; no definite D call. Germline loops: CDR1 SNHLY, CDR2 FYNNEI. Trimming shortened V by 4 bases and J by 10 bases, and 11 bases separated the two germline ends. The CDR3 consists of 13 residues. CDR3 residues: CASSVITDSPLHF. In DNA, the CDR3 is TGTGCCAGCAGTGTTATCACCGACTCACCCCTCCACTTT.

The CDR3 DNA follows: TGTGCCAGCAGCGTACTTGGGGGGCCTCCCCTCCACTTT. As protein: CASSVLGGPPLHF. The rearrangement joins TRBV9 to TRBJ1-6, with D possibly matching TRBD1 (6 bases). V lost 1 base, J lost 13 bases, and 12 bases lay in between. The CDR3 has 13 residues. Germline lookup yields CDR1 SGDLS and CDR2 YYNGEE.

This clone was seen just once. The J gene is TRBJ2-5, the V gene TRBV27; D may correspond to TRBD1 or TRBD2 (5 bases each). CDR3 size: 15 residues. V dropped 0 bases and J dropped 0 bases, with 8 bases sitting between them. The germline V gene has CDR1 MNHEY and CDR2 SMNVEV (reference sequence). The chain's CDR3 is CASSLSPGHQETQYF. The DNA of the CDR3 is TGTGCCAGCAGTTTATCACCGGGACACCAAGAGACCCAGTACTTC.

V is TRBV7-9 and J is TRBJ1-3; a possible D gene is TRBD1 (5 bases). The V end was cut by 5 bases, the J end by 2 bases, with 16 bases between. The CDR3 has 16 residues. CDR1 and CDR2 from the germline V gene are SEHNR and FQNEAQ (reference sequence). Here the CDR3 reads CASSPPGTAPGNTIYF. In DNA, the CDR3 is TGTGCCAGCAGCCCCCCCGGGACGGCTCCTGGAAACACCATATATTTT.

The genes are TRBV14 and TRBJ1-6, with 7 bases lining up with TRBD1. Per the germline V gene, CDR1 is SGHDN and CDR2 is FVKESK. Losses at the gene ends were 4 bases for V and 9 bases for J; bases not matched to a gene: 9. The CDR3 covers 15 residues. The chain's CDR3 is CASSLRDRGGSPLHF. The CDR3 DNA reads as TGTGCCAGCAGCCTCCGGGACAGAGGGGGTTCACCCCTCCACTTT. The variable domain in full, completed from reference TRBV14 and TRBJ1-6, reads EAGVTQFPSHSVIEKGQTVTLRCDPISGHDNLYWYRRVMGKEIKFLLHFVKESKQDESGMPNNRFLAERTGGTYSTLKVQPAELEDSGVYFCASSLRDRGGSPLHFGNGTRLTVT.

This clone was picked up one time. For the CDR3, the DNA is TGTGCCAGCAGTTTCTTCGCTGGGGCCAACGTCCTGACTTTC. It translates to CASSFFAGANVLTF. V usage is TRBV27 and J usage is TRBJ2-6; no clear D. Per germline, CDR1 MNHEY and CDR2 SMNVEV (reference sequence). This CDR3 spans 14 amino acids. Trimming took 3 bases from V and 2 from J, leaving 5 bases between them.

CDR3 sequence (DNA): TGCGCCAGCAGCTTGTCCCAGGGCACGAACACTGAAGCTTTCTTT. Translation gives CASSLSQGTNTEAFF. The chain uses TRBV5-1 and TRBJ1-1; D may be TRBD1 (5 bases). Deletions cut 1 base from V and 1 base from J, with 11 bases between. This CDR3 is built from 15 residues. Germline CDR1 reads SGHRS; CDR2 reads YFSETQ.

V gene TRBV7-9 combines with J gene TRBJ1-1, with D possibly matching TRBD1 (5 bases). The V end was cut by 5 bases, the J end by 4 bases, with 14 bases between. The CDR3 is made up of 14 amino acids. Looked up from germline, CDR1 is SEHNR and CDR2 is FQNEAQ (reference sequence). The CDR3: CASSVGVMGTEAFF. For the CDR3, the DNA is TGTGCCAGCAGCGTAGGGGTCATGGGCACTGAAGCTTTCTTT.

V gene TRBV10-3 combines with J gene TRBJ1-1; D possibly corresponds to TRBD1 (6 bases). The CDR3 totals 14 residues. Trimming took 2 bases from V and 5 from J, leaving 12 bases between them. The germline gives CDR1 ENHRY, CDR2 SYGVKD. CDR3 loop: CAISETGTGTEAFF. CDR3 coding DNA: TGTGCCATCAGTGAGACAGGGACGGGAACTGAAGCTTTCTTT.

In its sample, this clone was seen a few times. The chain uses TRBV10-2 and TRBJ2-1, with 11 bases aligning to TRBD2. CDR1 and CDR2 (germline): WSHSY, SAAADI. This CDR3 has 15 residues. Trimming took 8 bases from V and 3 from J; bases not matched to a gene: 6. The CDR3 reads CASSLAGGNYNEQFF. CDR3 sequence (DNA): TGCGCCAGCTCCCTAGCGGGGGGAAACTACAATGAGCAGTTCTTC.

The rearrangement joins TRBV2 to TRBJ1-2; D not resolved. Germline CDR1 reads SNHLY; CDR2 reads FYNNEI. V was pared by 1 base and J by 4 bases, with 1 base between. The CDR3 loop spans 11 amino acids. The CDR3 region has the DNA TGTGCCAGCAGTGAAGGCTATGGCTACACCTTC. It translates to CASSEGYGYTF.